The clone carrying this TCR beta chain was seen more than once but under ten times. The target antigen is unknown. V was pared by 3 bases and J by 4 bases, with 9 bases between. This CDR3 comprises 14 residues. Looked up from germline, CDR1 is LNHDA and CDR2 is SQIVND (reference sequence). The sample belongs to a study of T cell responses to AZD1222 COVID-19 vaccine. Study background: Both about-4-week and about-12-week second-dose recipients were combined. Study findings and constraints: Baseline seropositivity occurred in only a handful of AZD1222 recipients. Spike-wide vaccine-associated CD4 TCRs dominated at 160-218 and 743-854.

Profiling relied on immunoSEQ multiplex PCR, and the TCRdb table lists in-frame clones only, not all of them. The sample holds over 100,000 clones, roughly nine tenths seen once. The V gene is TRBV19, the J gene TRBJ2-2; the D is unclear. The source of this sequence is an adult in good health. Here the sequenced sample was peripheral blood, taken on day 0 of AZD1222 vaccination. CDR3 sequence reads: CASSMVSTTGELFF. In DNA, the CDR3 is TGTGCCAGTAGTATGGTTTCAACCACCGGGGAGCTGTTTTTT.